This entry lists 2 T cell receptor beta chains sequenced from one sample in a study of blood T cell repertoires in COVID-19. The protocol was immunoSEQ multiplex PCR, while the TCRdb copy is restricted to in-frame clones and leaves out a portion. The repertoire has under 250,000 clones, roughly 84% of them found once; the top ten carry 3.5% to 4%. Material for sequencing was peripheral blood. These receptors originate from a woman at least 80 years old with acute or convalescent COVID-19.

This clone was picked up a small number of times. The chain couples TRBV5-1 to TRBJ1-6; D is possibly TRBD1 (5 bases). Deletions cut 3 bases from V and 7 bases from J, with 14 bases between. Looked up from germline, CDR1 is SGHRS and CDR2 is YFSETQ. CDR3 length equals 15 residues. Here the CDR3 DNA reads TGCGCCAGCAGCTCCGCGGGGGTACGAAATTCACCCCTCCACTTT. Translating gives CASSSAGVRNSPLHF.

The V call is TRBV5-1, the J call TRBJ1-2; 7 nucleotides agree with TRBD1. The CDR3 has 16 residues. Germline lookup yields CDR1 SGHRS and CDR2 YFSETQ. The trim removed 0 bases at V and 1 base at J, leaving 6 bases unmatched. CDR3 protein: CASSLEGALFNYGYTF. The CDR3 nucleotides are TGCGCCAGCAGCTTGGAGGGGGCCCTATTTAACTATGGCTACACCTTC.